This T cell receptor (beta chain) derives from a study of T-cell memory formation after mild COVID-19. General study points: CD4+ contracting clones were found mainly in CM and EM, and CD8+ ones in EMRA. Some clones that responded turned up in pre-infection memory, which suggests that cross-reactive memory joined in.

The V gene end was trimmed by 4 bases and the J gene end by 6 bases; junction bases not matched to a gene: 6. The CDR3 is 15 amino acids. Germline loops: CDR1 ENHRY, CDR2 SYGVKD. This clonotype was found a few times. Its antigen remains unidentified. The TCR alpha and TCR beta cDNA libraries, bearing sample barcodes and UMIs, were generated by 5'RACE using constant-segment primers. TCRdb recomputed calls from the 5' RACE reads with MiXCR, one row per CDR3 protein. The sample carries about 170,000 distinct CDR3 sequences, 13% recorded once. The receptor was derived from a man younger than 35 who had mild COVID-19 (a few samples of this study predate the infection). Cell type and time point are not known. The V call is TRBV10-3, the J call TRBJ2-2, with 9 bases matching TRBD2. The sample taken for sequencing was PBMCs or a T cell subset sorted from them (not recorded which). The CDR3 sequence: CAISGGLAGPGELFF. The CDR3, as DNA: TGTGCCATCAGTGGGGGACTAGCTGGCCCCGGGGAGCTGTTTTTT.